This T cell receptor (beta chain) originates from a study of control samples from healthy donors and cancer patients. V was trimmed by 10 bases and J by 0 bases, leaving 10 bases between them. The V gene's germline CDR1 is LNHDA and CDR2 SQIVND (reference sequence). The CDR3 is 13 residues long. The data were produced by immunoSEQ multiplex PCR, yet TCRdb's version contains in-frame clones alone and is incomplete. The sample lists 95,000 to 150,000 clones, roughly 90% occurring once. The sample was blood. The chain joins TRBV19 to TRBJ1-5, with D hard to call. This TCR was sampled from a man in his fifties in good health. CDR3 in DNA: TGTGCCACCTCTACCTATAGCAATCAGCCCCAGCATTTT. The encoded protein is CATSTYSNQPQHF. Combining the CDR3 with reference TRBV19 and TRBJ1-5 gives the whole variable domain DGGITQSPKYLFRKEGQNVTLSCEQNLNHDAMYWYRQDPGQGLRLIYYSQIVNDFQKGDIAEGYSVSREKKESFPLTVTSAQKNPTAFYLCATSTYSNQPQHFGDGTRLSIL.